This TCR beta chain was captured in a study of response to subunit inactivated influenza vaccine. This clonotype was counted many times. Its antigen is not identified. Study observations and caveats: After each seasonal influenza vaccination, few new T cells are recruited, the authors suggested.

This CDR3 comprises 12 residues. The V end was cut by 3 bases, the J end by 10 bases, with 13 bases between. CDR1 MNHEY and CDR2 SMNVEV come from the germline V gene (reference sequence). Each CDR3 protein gets one entry after TCRdb re-called the RT-PCR reads with MiXCR. The sample has about 530,000 distinct CDR3 sequences; approximately 13% are singletons. This sequence originates from a man aged 45 to 65 who received an inactivated influenza vaccine. Here the sequenced sample was PBMCs from blood, taken roughly 48 days after vaccination. The chain uses TRBV27 and TRBJ2-7; the D gene is possibly TRBD2 (7 bases). The CDR3 spells CASSFDGGRQYF. The CDR3 nucleotides read TGTGCCAGCAGTTTTGACGGGGGGCGCCAGTACTTC.